This T cell receptor beta chain comes out of a study of blood T cell repertoires in COVID-19. Study in general: Italy, Spain and the United States were the sources of the convalescent and acute COVID-19 samples. The analysed material was cDNA or gDNA that came from T cells, B-cell-depleted T cells, or PBMCs.

J was trimmed by 8 bases and V by 5 bases; bases with no gene match: 9. The V gene's germline CDR1 is SNHLY and CDR2 FYNNEI. The CDR3 length is 15 residues. Methods used by the authors: By means of reference gene primer amplification, nucleated cell counts were estimated. Profiled with immunoSEQ multiplex PCR; TCRdb holds only in-frame clones, not every one. That table is the source of V, J and clone size, and D and trimming were worked out from the DNA. The table has fewer than 40,000 clones, around 80% seen once; the top ten hold more than 30%. Sequenced material: peripheral blood. This chain uses TRBV2 with TRBJ1-6; 7 bases agree with TRBD1. This clonotype was obtained from a man older than 75 with active or convalescent COVID-19. DNA for the CDR3: TGTGCCAGCAGTCGCGGGACAGTGAGGGATTCACCCCTCCACTTT. Its protein product is CASSRGTVRDSPLHF.